This T cell receptor beta chain came from a study of monozygotic twins with cystic fibrosis. Only in-frame clones appear in the TCRdb table, and some are missing; sequencing was by immunoSEQ multiplex PCR. This table has tens of thousands of clones, approximately 98% appearing once. The material sequenced was blood. The receptor comes from a girl aged 10 to 17 with cystic fibrosis.

CDR3 sequence: CASRRTGSRGYTF. The CDR3 DNA reads as TGCGCCAGCAGACGGACAGGGTCCCGCGGCTACACCTTC. V usage is TRBV4-1 and J usage is TRBJ1-2; 8 nucleotides match TRBD1. Losses at the gene ends were 6 bases for V and 8 bases for J; bases not matched to a gene: 8. The germline V gene has CDR1 MGHRA and CDR2 YSYEKL. The CDR3 is made up of 13 amino acids.